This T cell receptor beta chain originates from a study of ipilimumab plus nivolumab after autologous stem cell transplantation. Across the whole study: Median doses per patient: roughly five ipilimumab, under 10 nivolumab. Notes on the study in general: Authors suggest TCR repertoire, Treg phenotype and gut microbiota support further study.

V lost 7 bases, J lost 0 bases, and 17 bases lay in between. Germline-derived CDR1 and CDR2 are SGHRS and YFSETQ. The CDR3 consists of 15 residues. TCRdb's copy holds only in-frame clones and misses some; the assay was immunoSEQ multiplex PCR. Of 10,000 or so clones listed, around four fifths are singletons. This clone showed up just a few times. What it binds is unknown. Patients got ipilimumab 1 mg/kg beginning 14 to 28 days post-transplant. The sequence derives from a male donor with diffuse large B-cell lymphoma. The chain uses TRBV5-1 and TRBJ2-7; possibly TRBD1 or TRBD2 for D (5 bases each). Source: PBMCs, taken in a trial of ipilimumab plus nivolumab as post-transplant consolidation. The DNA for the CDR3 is TGCGCCAGCGGCCCAGCGCCAGGGAGCTCCTACGAGCAGTACTTC. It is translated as CASGPAPGSSYEQYF.